This paragraph covers one T cell receptor (beta chain) sequence. What it recognizes is unknown. The source of the sample is a study of shared clonotypes between healthy human individuals. General study findings and limits: Only a few donors were included, so the genetic and exposure-history diversity represented was limited. The naive CD4 repertoires of a few donors were compared, and roughly 5% of clonotypes were shared.

It was across several immunoSEQ plates that each subset's genomic DNA was evenly split. Profiling relied on immunoSEQ multiplex PCR, and the TCRdb table lists in-frame clones only, not all of them. The sample consists of around 1.4 million clones, 98% of them appearing once. This CDR3 is 14 amino acids long. V was shortened by 4 bases and J by 4 bases, with 10 bases between the two germline ends. Germline CDR1 and CDR2: LNHDA and SQIVND (reference sequence). This chain connects TRBV19 to TRBJ1-4; tentatively, D is TRBD1 (5 bases). The sequencing sample was made of naive CD4+ T cells sorted from blood. The subset is: CD45RA+ positively selected. The source is a man younger than 45 in good health. CDR3 loop: CASSTPRGNEKLFF. Here the CDR3 DNA reads TGTGCCAGTAGTACCCCGAGGGGTAATGAAAAACTGTTTTTT. Variable domain in full (rest from reference TRBV19 and TRBJ1-4): DGGITQSPKYLFRKEGQNVTLSCEQNLNHDAMYWYRQDPGQGLRLIYYSQIVNDFQKGDIAEGYSVSREKKESFPLTVTSAQKNPTAFYLCASSTPRGNEKLFFGSGTQLSVL.